This T cell receptor beta chain was identified during a study of shared clonotypes between healthy human individuals. Genomic DNA from each subset was divided evenly over several immunoSEQ plates. Profiled with immunoSEQ multiplex PCR; TCRdb holds only in-frame clones, not every one. In the table there are roughly 100,000 clones, just over 65% of which are singletons. Findings and limits, study-wide: Generation of non-shared clonotypes was less probable than generation of clonotypes shared by all four donors.

Germline lookup yields CDR1 MGHRA and CDR2 YSYEKL. The CDR3 covers 16 residues. Trimming left V 0 bases short and J 5 bases short, with 16 bases between. Concerning this clone: The antigen remains undetermined.

Sequencing was performed on memory CD8+ T cells sorted from blood. Subset denoted: CD45RO+ cells pooled with CCR7-negative TemRA cells. The chain joins TRBV4-1 to TRBJ1-1, with D unclear. This receptor was obtained from a woman aged 25-40 years in good health. The CDR3 region has the DNA TGCGCCAGCAGCCAAGATTCGGCTACGTACGGAACTGAAGCTTTCTTT. Residues: CASSQDSATYGTEAFF.